The 32 T cell receptor beta chains in this list originate from one sample, sequenced in a study of CD8 T cells in Susac syndrome. Random hexamers were used to reverse transcribe the RNA input (about 0.5 to 1 ug). Each CDR3 protein is one row after TCRdb ran MiXCR on the immunoSEQ multiplex PCR reads. The data contain about 280,000 distinct CDR3 sequences, more than 75% of them seen just once; the ten biggest clones take up over 0.09%. The sample comprised CD8+ T cells from PBMCs. These TCRs come from a human donor with multiple sclerosis.

This clonotype was seen more than once but under ten times. This chain joins TRBV27 and TRBJ2-3, with 15 bases that match TRBD2. The length of the CDR3 is 16 residues. V was clipped by 2 bases and J by 5 bases; unmatched bases: 2. Germline V gives CDR1 MNHEY, CDR2 SMNVEV (reference sequence). For the CDR3, the DNA is TGTGCCAGCAGTTTAGCGGGACTAGCGGGAGGAGATACGCAGTATTTT. Amino acids: CASSLAGLAGGDTQYF.

This clonotype was seen once. This chain joins TRBV27 and TRBJ1-5, with D possibly TRBD1 on 5 matching bases. The CDR3 runs 14 residues. The germline V gene encodes CDR1 MNHEY and CDR2 SMNVEV (reference sequence). Trimming stripped 4 bases from V and 9 bases from J, with 16 bases between. In DNA form, the CDR3 reads TGTGCCAGCAGTTCCGCCGGGGGAGGGAGGCCCCAGCATTTT. This gives the protein CASSSAGGGRPQHF.

The J gene is TRBJ2-7, the V gene TRBV20-1; 10 bases match TRBD2. Losses at the gene ends were 5 bases for V and 3 bases for J; bases not matched to a gene: 4. The CDR3 spans 13 residues. The germline CDR1 and CDR2 sequences are DFQATT and SNEGSKA (reference sequence). The CDR3 spells CSAASGRIYEQYF. For the CDR3, the DNA is TGCAGTGCTGCTAGCGGGAGAATCTACGAGCAGTACTTC.

J is TRBJ1-1 and V is TRBV19; D possibly corresponds to TRBD1 (5 bases). Germline CDR1 reads LNHDA; CDR2 reads SQIVND (reference sequence). There are 14 residues in the CDR3. V was shortened by 7 bases and J by 1 base, with 13 bases between the two germline ends. The CDR3 reads CASKWGEGNTEAFF. CDR3 DNA sequence: TGTGCCAGTAAATGGGGGGAGGGGAACACTGAAGCTTTCTTT.

J is TRBJ1-4 and V is TRBV18, with D tentatively TRBD1 (6 bases). Germline assignment: CDR1 KGHSH and CDR2 LQKENI. The V end was cut by 1 base, the J end by 8 bases, with 14 bases between. There are 15 residues in the CDR3. The DNA for the CDR3 is TGTGCCAGCTCACCACGGGACAAACCCTACGAAAAACTGTTTTTT. This sequence encodes CASSPRDKPYEKLFF.

The V gene is TRBV27, the J gene TRBJ2-7; TRBD2 agrees at 8 bases. Per the germline V gene, CDR1 is MNHEY and CDR2 is SMNVEV (reference sequence). The CDR3 length is 16 residues. The V gene end was trimmed by 5 bases and the J gene end by 7 bases; junction bases not matched to a gene: 16. Here the CDR3 DNA reads TGTGCCAGCAGTGCCCGACTAGCGACAAAAATGGAGGAGCAGTACTTC. Translation gives CASSARLATKMEEQYF.

This chain joins TRBV4-1 and TRBJ2-3, with D uncertain. V was shortened by 0 bases and J by 0 bases, with 16 bases between the two germline ends. Per the germline V gene, CDR1 is MGHRA and CDR2 is YSYEKL. The CDR3 has 18 residues. The CDR3 loop reads CASSQEQEWRTSTDTQYF. Written as DNA, the CDR3 is TGCGCCAGCAGCCAAGAGCAGGAATGGAGAACTAGCACAGATACGCAGTATTTT.

The chain is built from TRBV9 and TRBJ2-7; 7 nucleotides match TRBD2. Per germline, CDR1 SGDLS and CDR2 YYNGEE. With 3 bases clipped from V and 1 base from J, the junction kept 7 bases outside the gene matches. The CDR3 sequence is 15 residues long. The CDR3 DNA reads TGTGCCAGCAGCGCCTCGGGAGGCCATTCCTACGAGCAGTACTTC. Translation gives CASSASGGHSYEQYF.

This chain links TRBV7-9 with TRBJ2-7; possible D gene TRBD1, 5 bases. Germline CDR1 is SEHNR and CDR2 is FQNEAQ (reference sequence). The V gene lost 5 bases and the J gene lost 2 bases, with 10 bases spanning the gap. The CDR3 is made up of 13 amino acids. The CDR3 nucleotides are TGTGCCAGCAGCCTGGGGCAGCCCTACGAGCAGTACTTC. Amino acids: CASSLGQPYEQYF.

The J gene is TRBJ2-7, the V gene TRBV6-2 or TRBV6-3; 8 nucleotides match TRBD2. Per the germline V gene, CDR1 is MNHEY and CDR2 is SVGEGT. Unmatched junction bases numbered 7, after V lost 0 bases and J lost 6 bases. The CDR3 consists of 15 residues. CDR3 protein: CASSYSVGRASEQYF. In nucleotides, the CDR3 is TGTGCCAGCAGTTACTCTGTCGGGAGGGCATCCGAGCAGTACTTC.

In DNA form, the CDR3 reads TGTGCCAGCAGTTTAGCTGGCAGGGCGGTTACTGAAGCTTTCTTT. It yields the protein CASSLAGRAVTEAFF. The J gene is TRBJ1-1, the V gene TRBV28; maybe TRBD1 (5 bases). V was shortened by 2 bases and J by 5 bases, with 15 bases between the two germline ends. Germline V lookup: CDR1 MDHEN, CDR2 SYDVKM. CDR3 size: 15 residues. Full variable domain (missing parts from reference TRBV28 and TRBJ1-1): DVKVTQSSRYLVKRTGEKVFLECVQDMDHENMFWYRQDPGLGLRLIYFSYDVKMKEKGDIPEGYSVSREKKERFSLILESASTNQTSMYLCASSLAGRAVTEAFFGQGTRLTVV.

The chain uses TRBV27 and TRBJ1-1; D may be TRBD1 (6 bases). V lost 4 bases, J lost 5 bases, and 11 bases lay in between. Germline V gene data show CDR1 as MNHEY and CDR2 as SMNVEV (reference sequence). CDR3 length equals 13 residues. In nucleotides, the CDR3 is TGTGCCAGCAGTTACGGGGGGCGAACTGAAGCTTTCTTT. Amino acid sequence: CASSYGGRTEAFF.

V and J are TRBV2 and TRBJ1-2; D gene ambiguous. CDR1 is SNHLY and CDR2 is FYNNEI in the germline V gene. This CDR3 contains 16 residues. The ends were cut back, 6 bases at V and 4 bases at J, with 21 bases in the middle. This chain's CDR3 is CASRPPNGRTGYGYTF. DNA for the CDR3: TGTGCCAGCAGACCTCCCAACGGCAGAACGGGCTATGGCTACACCTTC.

As DNA, the CDR3 is TGTGCCACCAGTGGAGGGGGCCGTGGAAATGAGCAGTTCTTC. This translates into CATSGGGRGNEQFF. This chain links TRBV24-1 with TRBJ2-1; TRBD1 aligns across 7 bases. Germline CDR1 KGHDR, CDR2 SFDVKD. CDR3 length: 14 residues. With 5 bases clipped from V and 7 bases from J, the junction kept 7 bases outside the gene matches.

This chain links TRBV28 with TRBJ2-4; D possibly corresponds to TRBD2 (6 bases). Germline V gene lookup returns CDR1 MDHEN and CDR2 SYDVKM. With 8 bases removed from V and 4 bases from J, the gap between germline ends came to 12 bases. This CDR3 region has 13 residues. CDR3 nucleotides: TGTGCCAGCCGTGATAGCGGAAAAAACATTCAGTACTTC. This sequence encodes CASRDSGKNIQYF.

The chain has TRBV5-5 and TRBJ1-2; tentative D call: TRBD1 (5 bases). The germline V gene encodes CDR1 SGHKS and CDR2 YYEKEE (reference sequence). The V end was cut by 0 bases, the J end by 2 bases, with 11 bases between. The CDR3 is 15 residues long. In DNA form, the CDR3 reads TGTGCCAGCAGCTTGGAACCGGGGACCAACTATGGCTACACCTTC. Residues: CASSLEPGTNYGYTF.

The chain is built from TRBV25-1 and TRBJ2-2; D remains unclear. The CDR3 spans 13 residues. V was trimmed by 9 bases and J by 5 bases, leaving 13 bases between them. The germline gives CDR1 MGHDK, CDR2 SYGVNS. In nucleotides, the CDR3 is TGTGCCAGTTCCCCCTGGGATACCGGGGAGCTGTTTTTT. Amino acid sequence: CASSPWDTGELFF.

This chain links TRBV5-8 with TRBJ2-2, with D possibly matching TRBD2 (6 bases). The ends were cut back, 1 base at V and 4 bases at J, with 20 bases in the middle. The CDR3 extends over 18 amino acids. Germline CDR1 is SGHTS and CDR2 is YDEGEE. The CDR3 reads CASSLTRDFPSPTGELFF. As DNA, the CDR3 is TGTGCCAGCAGCTTGACCCGGGACTTCCCGTCCCCCACCGGGGAGCTGTTTTTT.

This clonotype came up once. The J gene is TRBJ2-7, the V gene TRBV3-1; D is undetermined. The CDR3 contains 13 residues. Per germline, CDR1 LGHDT and CDR2 YNNKEL (reference sequence). Trimming shortened V by 2 bases and J by 2 bases, and 7 bases separated the two germline ends. The CDR3 region is CASSQRFTYEQYF. In DNA, the CDR3 is TGTGCCAGCAGCCAACGGTTCACCTACGAGCAGTACTTC.

The sample holds one count of this clonotype. The chain carries TRBV12-3 or TRBV12-4 and TRBJ1-1, with D perhaps TRBD1 (6 bases). V lost 0 bases and J 5 bases, leaving 10 bases between the germline ends. The CDR3 is 14 amino acids. The CDR3, as DNA: TGTGCCAGCAGTTTAGCGGGGGCATCAACTGAAGCTTTCTTT. This gives the protein CASSLAGASTEAFF.

This clonotype showed up just once. The V and J genes are TRBV6-5 and TRBJ2-1; the D gene could be TRBD1 or TRBD2 (5 bases each). The V and J ends lost 4 bases and 0 bases respectively, with 13 bases between them. Germline CDR1 is MNHEY and CDR2 is SVGAGI. This CDR3 region has 16 residues. CDR3 region: CASSSPWGSSYNEQFF. The CDR3 nucleotides are TGTGCCAGCAGTTCCCCTTGGGGGAGCTCCTACAATGAGCAGTTCTTC.

This chain uses TRBV4-1 with TRBJ2-5; 8 bases align to TRBD2. With 4 bases clipped from V and 0 bases from J, the junction kept 7 bases outside the gene matches. The CDR3 covers 16 residues. Germline assignment: CDR1 MGHRA and CDR2 YSYEKL. The CDR3 spells CASSPGGGLDQETQYF. For the CDR3, the DNA is TGCGCCAGCAGCCCCGGCGGGGGGCTCGACCAAGAGACCCAGTACTTC.

J is TRBJ1-5 and V is TRBV27; D not certain. Deletions cut 3 bases from V and 9 bases from J, with 12 bases between. This CDR3 is 13 amino acids long. The germline V gene has CDR1 MNHEY and CDR2 SMNVEV (reference sequence). CDR3 amino acids: CASSFGRSVPQHF. For the CDR3, the DNA is TGTGCCAGCAGTTTTGGGAGATCTGTGCCCCAGCATTTT.

The CDR3 here is CASSQGANNEQFF. As DNA, the CDR3 is TGTGCCAGCAGCCAGGGGGCGAACAATGAGCAGTTCTTC. This chain connects TRBV7-9 to TRBJ2-1; 8 bases agree with TRBD1. The CDR3 runs to 13 residues. Germline V CDR1 and CDR2: SEHNR, FQNEAQ (reference sequence). J was trimmed by 5 bases and V by 5 bases; bases with no gene match: 2. Supplemented by reference TRBV7-9 and TRBJ2-1, the full variable domain reads DTGVSQNPRHKITKRGQNVTFRCDPISEHNRLYWYRQTLGQGPEFLTYFQNEAQLEKSRLLSDRFSAERPKGSFSTLEIQRTEQGDSAMYLCASSQGANNEQFFGPGTRLTVL.

On this clonotype: It is unclear where the CDR3 begins or ends on the DNA, so no DNA is shown, and the CDR3 is as TCRdb lists it. The chain couples TRBV9 to TRBJ2-5; the table's D gene call, TRBD1, was not cross checked with the DNA. 15 amino acids form the CDR3, both terminal residues included. Germline V CDR1 and CDR2: SGDLS, YYNGEE. Here the CDR3 reads CASSVAAGAQETQHF.

The chain couples TRBV7-9 to TRBJ1-1; 8 bases match TRBD1. The CDR3 spans 17 residues. V dropped 5 bases and J dropped 1; count of bases not matched to a gene: 12. Germline V gene sequence: CDR1 SEHNR, CDR2 FQNEAQ (reference sequence). This CDR3 is CASSPHGATGGNTEAFF. CDR3 nucleotides: TGTGCCAGCAGCCCCCACGGGGCCACAGGGGGGAACACTGAAGCTTTCTTT.

The chain employs TRBV29-1 and TRBJ1-4; 9 bases agree with TRBD1. CDR1 is SQVTM, CDR2 ANQGSEA, per germline. This CDR3 is built from 12 residues. CDR3 coding DNA: TGCAGGTCAAGACAGGGGGGTGAAAAACTGTTTTTT. This sequence encodes CRSRQGGEKLFF. Using reference TRBV29-1 and TRBJ1-4 for the parts outside the CDR3, the full variable domain is SAVISQKPSRDICQRGTSLTIQCQVDSQVTMMFWYRQQPGQSLTLIATANQGSEATYESGFVIDKFPISRPNLTFSTLTVSNMSPEDSSIYLCRSRQGGEKLFFGSGTQLSVL.

The chain uses TRBV27 and TRBJ2-5; 8 bases align to TRBD2. Per the germline V gene, CDR1 is MNHEY and CDR2 is SMNVEV (reference sequence). With V trimmed by 5 bases and J by 3 bases, 8 bases remained unmatched. CDR3 length: 15 amino acids. The CDR3 DNA follows: TGTGCCAGCAGTACGATAGCGGGAACGGAAGAGACCCAGTACTTC. Its protein product is CASSTIAGTEETQYF.

The chain employs TRBV12-3 or TRBV12-4 and TRBJ2-7; a weak D match, TRBD1 (5 bases). Trimming removed 5 bases from V and 2 bases from J, with 10 bases in between. The CDR3 runs to 13 residues. The CDR3 DNA is TGTGCCAGCAGTCCCACCAGGGCCTACGAGCAGTACTTC. Translating gives CASSPTRAYEQYF.

The chain carries TRBV7-9 and TRBJ2-2; D gene unclear. V shed 5 bases and J shed 8 bases, with 6 bases lying between them. This CDR3 is 11 amino acids long. Germline assignment: CDR1 SEHNR and CDR2 FQNEAQ (reference sequence). The CDR3 DNA reads as TGTGCCAGCAGCACTTGGGGGGAGCTGTTTTTT. This codes for CASSTWGELFF.

CDR3 loop: CASNQQFF. The CDR3 DNA is TGTGCCAGCAACCAGCAGTTCTTC. The rearrangement uses TRBV2 and TRBJ2-1; unclear D gene. CDR1 and CDR2 from the germline V gene are SNHLY and FYNNEI. This CDR3 region has 8 residues. V lost 7 bases and J lost 11, with 3 bases in between.

The chain has TRBV12-3 or TRBV12-4 and TRBJ2-4, with D maybe TRBD1 (6 bases). The germline V and J ends were trimmed by 6 bases and 8 bases, with 11 bases remaining between them. This CDR3 has 12 residues. CDR3 sequence: CASSPGQDIQYF. The CDR3 DNA follows: TGTGCCAGCAGCCCGGGACAAGACATTCAGTACTTC.